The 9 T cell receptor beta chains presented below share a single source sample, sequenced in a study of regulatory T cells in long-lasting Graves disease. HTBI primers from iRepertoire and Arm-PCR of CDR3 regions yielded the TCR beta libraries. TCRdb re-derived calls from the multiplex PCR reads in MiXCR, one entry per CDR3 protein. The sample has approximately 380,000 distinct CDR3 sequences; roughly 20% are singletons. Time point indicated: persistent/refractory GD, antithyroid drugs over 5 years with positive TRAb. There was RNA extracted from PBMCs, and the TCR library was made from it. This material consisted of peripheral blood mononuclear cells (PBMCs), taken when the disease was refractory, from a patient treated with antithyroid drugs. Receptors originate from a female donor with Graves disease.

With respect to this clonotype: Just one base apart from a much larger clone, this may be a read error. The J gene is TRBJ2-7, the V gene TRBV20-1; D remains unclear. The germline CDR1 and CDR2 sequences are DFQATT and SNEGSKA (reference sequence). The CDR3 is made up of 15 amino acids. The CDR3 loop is CSACPVGRSAYGQYF. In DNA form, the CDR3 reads TGCAGTGCTTGTCCTGTCGGGCGGAGCGCCTACGGGCAGTACTTC.

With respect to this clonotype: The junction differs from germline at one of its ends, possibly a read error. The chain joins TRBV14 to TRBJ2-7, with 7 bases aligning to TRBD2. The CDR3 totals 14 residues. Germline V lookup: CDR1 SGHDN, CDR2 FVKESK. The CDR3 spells CASSQRELTYERYF. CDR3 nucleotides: TGTGCCAGCAGCCAGCGGGAGCTAACCTACGAGCGGTACTTC.

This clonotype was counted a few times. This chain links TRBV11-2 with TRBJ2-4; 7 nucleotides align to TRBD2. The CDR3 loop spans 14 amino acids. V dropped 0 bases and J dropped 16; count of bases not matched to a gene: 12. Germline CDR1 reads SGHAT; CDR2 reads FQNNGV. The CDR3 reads CASSLESWTSPVYF. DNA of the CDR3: TGTGCCAGCAGCTTAGAGAGTTGGACTAGTCCGGTCTACTTC.

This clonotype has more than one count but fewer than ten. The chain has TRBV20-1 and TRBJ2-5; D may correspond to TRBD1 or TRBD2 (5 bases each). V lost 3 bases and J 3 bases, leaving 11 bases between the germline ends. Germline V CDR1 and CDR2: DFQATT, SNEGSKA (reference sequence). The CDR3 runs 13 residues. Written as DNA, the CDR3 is TGCAGTGCTAGTCGCCAGGGAGAAGAGACCCAGTACTTC. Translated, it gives CSASRQGEETQYF.

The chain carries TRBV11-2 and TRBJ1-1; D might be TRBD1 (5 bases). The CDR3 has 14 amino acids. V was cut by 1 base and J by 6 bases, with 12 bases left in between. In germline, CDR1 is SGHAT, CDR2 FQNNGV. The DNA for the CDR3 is TGTGCCAGCAGCTTAGGGCCTGGGGACGCTGAAGCTTTCTTT. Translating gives CASSLGPGDAEAFF.

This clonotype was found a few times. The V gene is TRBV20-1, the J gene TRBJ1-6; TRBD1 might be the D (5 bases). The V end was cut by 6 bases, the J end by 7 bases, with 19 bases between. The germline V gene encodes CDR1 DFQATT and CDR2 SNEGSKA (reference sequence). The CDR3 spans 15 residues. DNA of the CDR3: TGCAGTGCAAAAGGTCCCCAGGGCCGGAATTCACCCCTCCACTTT. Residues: CSAKGPQGRNSPLHF.

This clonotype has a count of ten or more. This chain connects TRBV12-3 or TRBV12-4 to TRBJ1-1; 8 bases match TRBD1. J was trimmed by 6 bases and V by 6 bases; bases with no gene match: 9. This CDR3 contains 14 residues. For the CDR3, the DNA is TGTGCCAGCAGCTTGGACAGGGCATTACCTGAAGCTTTCTTT. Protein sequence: CASSLDRALPEAFF.

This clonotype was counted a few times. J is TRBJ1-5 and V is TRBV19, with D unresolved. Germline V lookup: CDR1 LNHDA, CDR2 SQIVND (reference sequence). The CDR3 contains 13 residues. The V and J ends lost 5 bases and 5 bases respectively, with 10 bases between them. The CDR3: CASSRAKDQPQHF. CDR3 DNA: TGTGCCAGTAGTCGGGCTAAAGATCAGCCCCAGCATTTT.

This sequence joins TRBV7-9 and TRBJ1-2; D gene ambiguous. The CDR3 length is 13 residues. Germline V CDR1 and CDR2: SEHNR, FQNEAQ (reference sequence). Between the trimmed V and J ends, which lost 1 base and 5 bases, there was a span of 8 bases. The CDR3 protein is CASSLEVFYGYTF. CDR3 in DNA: TGTGCCAGCAGCTTAGAGGTTTTTTATGGCTACACCTTC.